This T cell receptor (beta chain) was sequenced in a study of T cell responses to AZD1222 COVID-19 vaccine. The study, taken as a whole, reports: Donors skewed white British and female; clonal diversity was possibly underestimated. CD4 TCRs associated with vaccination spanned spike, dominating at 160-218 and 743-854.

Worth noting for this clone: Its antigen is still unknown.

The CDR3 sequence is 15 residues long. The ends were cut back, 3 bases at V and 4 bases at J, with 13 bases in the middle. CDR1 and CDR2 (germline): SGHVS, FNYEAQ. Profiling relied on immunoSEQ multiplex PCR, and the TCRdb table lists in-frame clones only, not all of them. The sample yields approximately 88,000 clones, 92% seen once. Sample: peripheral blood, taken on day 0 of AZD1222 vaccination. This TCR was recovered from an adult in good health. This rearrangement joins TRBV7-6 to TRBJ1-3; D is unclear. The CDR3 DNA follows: TGTGCCAGCAGCTTCAATGTAGGGTCCGGAAACACCATATATTTT. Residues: CASSFNVGSGNTIYF.